This paragraph covers one T cell receptor beta chain sequence. MiXCR, applied by TCRdb to the RT-PCR reads, yields one record per CDR3 protein. The sample consists of around 700,000 distinct CDR3 sequences, more than 13% of them appearing once. The ends were cut back, 2 bases at V and 2 bases at J, with 22 bases in the middle. From germline, CDR1 is SGHTA and CDR2 FQGNSA. This CDR3 has 18 amino acids. The chain uses TRBV7-2 and TRBJ2-7; weak D call: TRBD1 (7 bases). Input material: memory CD4+ T cells from blood. This clonotype was sampled from a female donor in good health, serving as a healthy control. The CDR3 sequence: CASSLKVRGSTSTYEQYF. In nucleotides, the CDR3 is TGTGCCAGCAGCTTAAAAGTCAGGGGGTCGACTAGTACCTACGAGCAGTACTTC.